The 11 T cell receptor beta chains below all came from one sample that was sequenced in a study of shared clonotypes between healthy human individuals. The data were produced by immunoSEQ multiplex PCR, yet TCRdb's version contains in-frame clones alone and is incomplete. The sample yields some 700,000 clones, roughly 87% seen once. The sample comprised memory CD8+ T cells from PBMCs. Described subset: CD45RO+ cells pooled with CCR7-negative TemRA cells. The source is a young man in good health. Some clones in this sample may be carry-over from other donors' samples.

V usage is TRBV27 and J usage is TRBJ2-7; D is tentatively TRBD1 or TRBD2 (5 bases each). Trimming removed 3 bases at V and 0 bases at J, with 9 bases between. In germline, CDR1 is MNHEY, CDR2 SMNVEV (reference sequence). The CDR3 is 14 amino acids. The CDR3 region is CASSFSGTSYEQYF. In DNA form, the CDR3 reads TGTGCCAGCAGTTTTTCAGGGACCTCCTACGAGCAGTACTTC.

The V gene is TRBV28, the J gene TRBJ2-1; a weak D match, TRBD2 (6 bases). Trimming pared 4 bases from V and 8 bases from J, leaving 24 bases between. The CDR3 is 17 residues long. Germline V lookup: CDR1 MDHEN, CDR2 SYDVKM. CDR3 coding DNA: TGTGCCAGCAGTTCAGCCCTGTCTAGCGACCGAAGGGATGAGCAGTTCTTC. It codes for CASSSALSSDRRDEQFF.

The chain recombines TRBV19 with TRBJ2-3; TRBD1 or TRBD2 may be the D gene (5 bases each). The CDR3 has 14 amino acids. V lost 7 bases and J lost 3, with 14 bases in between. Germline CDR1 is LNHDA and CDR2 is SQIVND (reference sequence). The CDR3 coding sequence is TGTGCCAGTACTGGGGGAGACTGGACAGATACGCAGTATTTT. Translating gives CASTGGDWTDTQYF.

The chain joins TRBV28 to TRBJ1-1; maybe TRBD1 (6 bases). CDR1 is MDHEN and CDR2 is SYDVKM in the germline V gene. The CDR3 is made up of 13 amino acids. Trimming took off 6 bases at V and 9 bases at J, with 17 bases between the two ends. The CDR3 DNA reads TGTGCCAGCAGCTATGGGGGCCAGAGTCAAGCTTTCTTT. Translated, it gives CASSYGGQSQAFF.

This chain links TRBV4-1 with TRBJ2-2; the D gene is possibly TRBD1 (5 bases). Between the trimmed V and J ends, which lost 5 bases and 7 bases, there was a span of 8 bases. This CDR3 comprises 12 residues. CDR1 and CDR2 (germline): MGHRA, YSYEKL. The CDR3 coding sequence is TGCGCCAGCAGCTCCACAGGCGGGGAGCTGTTTTTT. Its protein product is CASSSTGGELFF.

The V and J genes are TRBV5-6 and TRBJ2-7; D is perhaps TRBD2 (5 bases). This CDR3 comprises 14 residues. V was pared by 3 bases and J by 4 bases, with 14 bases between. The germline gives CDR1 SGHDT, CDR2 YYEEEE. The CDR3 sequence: CASSSAAEVYEQYF. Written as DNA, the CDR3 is TGTGCCAGCAGCTCCGCTGCGGAGGTGTACGAGCAGTACTTC. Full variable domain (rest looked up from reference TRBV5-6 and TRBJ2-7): DAGVTQSPTHLIKTRGQQVTLRCSPKSGHDTVSWYQQALGQGPQFIFQYYEEEERQRGNFPDRFSGHQFPNYSSELNVNALLLGDSALYLCASSSAAEVYEQYFGPGTRLTVT.

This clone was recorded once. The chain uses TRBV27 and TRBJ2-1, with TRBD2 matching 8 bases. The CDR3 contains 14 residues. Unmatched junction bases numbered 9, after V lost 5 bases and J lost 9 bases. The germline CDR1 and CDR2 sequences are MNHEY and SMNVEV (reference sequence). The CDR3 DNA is TGTGCCAGCAGTATCGCGGGAGGATCGCCTGAGCAGTTCTTC. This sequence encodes CASSIAGGSPEQFF.

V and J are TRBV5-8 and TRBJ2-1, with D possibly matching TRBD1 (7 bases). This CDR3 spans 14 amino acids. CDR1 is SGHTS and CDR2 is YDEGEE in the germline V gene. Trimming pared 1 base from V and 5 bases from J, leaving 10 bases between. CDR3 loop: CASSLPGGHNEQFF. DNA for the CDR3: TGTGCCAGCAGCTTGCCAGGGGGGCACAATGAGCAGTTCTTC.

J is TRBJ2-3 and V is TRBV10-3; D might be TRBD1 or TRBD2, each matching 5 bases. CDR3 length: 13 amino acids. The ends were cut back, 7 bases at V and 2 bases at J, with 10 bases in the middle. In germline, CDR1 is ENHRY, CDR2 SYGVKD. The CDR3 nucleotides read TGTGCCATCATGGTGGGGGACACAGATACGCAGTATTTT. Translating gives CAIMVGDTDTQYF.

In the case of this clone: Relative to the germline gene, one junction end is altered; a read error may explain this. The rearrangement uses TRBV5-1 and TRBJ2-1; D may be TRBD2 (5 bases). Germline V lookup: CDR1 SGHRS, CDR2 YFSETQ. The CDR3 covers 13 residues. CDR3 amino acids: CASSRGSYTEQFF. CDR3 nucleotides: TGCGCCAGCAGCCGGGGTAGCTACACTGAGCAGTTCTTC.

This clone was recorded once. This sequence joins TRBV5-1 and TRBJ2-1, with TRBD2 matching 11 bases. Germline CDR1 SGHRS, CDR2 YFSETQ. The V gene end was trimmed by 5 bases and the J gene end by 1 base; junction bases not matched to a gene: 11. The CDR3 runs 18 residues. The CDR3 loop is CASRDPALAGESYNEQFF. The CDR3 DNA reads TGCGCCAGCAGAGACCCTGCACTAGCGGGAGAGTCCTACAATGAGCAGTTCTTC.